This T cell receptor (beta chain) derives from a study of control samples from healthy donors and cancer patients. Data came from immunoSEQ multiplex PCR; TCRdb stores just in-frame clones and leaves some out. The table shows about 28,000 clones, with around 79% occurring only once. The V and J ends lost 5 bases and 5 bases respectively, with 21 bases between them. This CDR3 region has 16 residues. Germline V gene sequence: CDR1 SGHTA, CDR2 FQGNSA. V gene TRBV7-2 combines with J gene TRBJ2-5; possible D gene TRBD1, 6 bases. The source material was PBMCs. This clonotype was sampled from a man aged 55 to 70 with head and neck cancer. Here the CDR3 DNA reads TGTGCCAGCAGCAAGGGGGTCCCACTGGGCCGGGAGACCCAGTACTTC. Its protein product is CASSKGVPLGRETQYF.